This is a list of T cell receptor beta chains from one sample in a study of radiotherapy plus CTLA-4 blockade in lung cancer. Generated by immunoSEQ multiplex PCR, the TCRdb table keeps only in-frame clones and is missing some. The sample records tens of thousands of clones, about 80% being singletons. The sample in question was peripheral blood, obtained from a patient treated with radiotherapy plus ipilimumab. These receptors came from a human donor with non-small cell lung cancer that progressed on radiotherapy plus ipilimumab. The CDR3 runs from the conserved cysteine through the conserved F or W. Fields, in order: V gene, J gene, CDR3 protein.

>TRBV5-6|TRBJ2-5
CASGKGSAYLETQYF
>TRBV28|TRBJ2-1
CASTAGGIGLGNEQFF
>TRBV5-1|TRBJ2-1
CASALQGEDNEQFF
>TRBV20-1|TRBJ2-1
CSAPASRKQFF
>TRBV28|TRBJ2-2
CASAASYTGELFF
>TRBV5-1|TRBJ1-2
CASRLGQGGYGYTF
>TRBV7-2|TRBJ1-3
CASSFPGGTGNTIYF
>TRBV7-9|TRBJ1-1
CASSLQGATEAFF
>TRBV11-1|TRBJ1-2
CASSLEQGASGYTF
>TRBV7-3|TRBJ2-3
CASSLTPGRGQLISTDTQYF
>TRBV6-5|TRBJ2-3
CASTRRRSTDTQYF
>TRBV18|TRBJ2-7
CASSLSTPGTAILYEQYF
>TRBV11-2|TRBJ2-1
CASSYRDRGYNGQFF
>TRBV18|TRBJ2-2
CASSPPQGELFF
>TRBV7-9|TRBJ1-2
CASSRQDRAGHGYTF
>TRBV28|TRBJ2-7
CASSPGTGASNEQYF
>TRBV27|TRBJ1-2
CASSLGDRGLPDGYTF
>TRBV28|TRBJ2-3
CASSHWTDHTDTQYF
>TRBV11-3|TRBJ2-3
CASSGDRGDTQYF
>TRBV2|TRBJ1-1
CASQDRANTEAFF
>TRBV7-9|TRBJ2-1
CASSPRGQTVYNEQFF
>TRBV18|TRBJ1-1
CASSPEVTWQNTEAFF
>TRBV6-5|TRBJ2-1
CASTGTDYYNEQFF
>TRBV27|TRBJ1-2
CASSLGRNYGYTF
>TRBV19|TRBJ1-5
CASSLGANNQPQHF
>TRBV5-1|TRBJ1-4
CASSLGGQGGEKLFF
>TRBV7-9|TRBJ2-2
CASGPRGVSTGELFF
>TRBV19|TRBJ2-4
CASSMLGAKNIQYF
>TRBV4-2|TRBJ1-2
CASSQDPKGLGYTF
>TRBV19|TRBJ2-7
CASSIIAGAGEQYF
>TRBV2|TRBJ2-1
CASRSGIGNEQFF
>TRBV7-9|TRBJ1-1
CASSLAHPEAFF
>TRBV6-1|TRBJ2-1
CACRDRGTNEQFF
>TRBV5-1|TRBJ1-2
CASSLEGISGYTF
>TRBV28|TRBJ1-2
CASTPLGGSPNYGYTF
>TRBV7-8|TRBJ2-7
CASSLGDRGYEQYF
>TRBV27|TRBJ2-2
CASSSGQGTGELFF
>TRBV5-1|TRBJ2-5
CASSLVGGVEETQYF
>TRBV20-1|TRBJ1-1
CSPREGEAAFF
>TRBV10-3|TRBJ2-2
CAISGLAGTTGELFF